Listed below are T cell receptor beta chains from one sample, sequenced in a study of cytomegalovirus exposure and HLA in healthy donors. Assay used: immunoSEQ multiplex PCR; TCRdb lists only in-frame clones, some missing. Of about 120,000 clones listed, approximately 80% are singletons. Sequenced sample: PBMCs. These receptors all come from a man between 50 and 59 years old in good health and CMV-seronegative. The CDR3 runs from the conserved cysteine through the conserved F or W. D genes are given only for firm matches.

CDR3,J,D,V
CASSPMGRTGELFF,TRBJ2-2,-,TRBV7-3
CASSLGGRGDTQYF,TRBJ2-3,TRBD2,TRBV5-6
CASSYAGSKNIQYF,TRBJ2-4,-,TRBV6-5
CASTSGFGNTEAFF,TRBJ1-1,-,TRBV5-6
CASSEYGGDGNQPQHF,TRBJ1-5,-,TRBV25-1
CASRGGGQGRSNQPQHF,TRBJ1-5,TRBD1,TRBV27
CASSVTGTNYEQYF,TRBJ2-7,TRBD1,TRBV7-8
CASTRGGQGTPEQYF,TRBJ2-7,TRBD1,TRBV6-5
CASRDRTSGFSNEQFF,TRBJ2-1,TRBD2,TRBV25-1
CASSLGLILTTNEKLFF,TRBJ1-4,-,TRBV18
CASSPGAGDEQFF,TRBJ2-1,-,TRBV11-3
CASSQINRGGGQPQHF,TRBJ1-5,TRBD1,TRBV7-8
CASSFARVQGSTEAFF,TRBJ1-1,-,TRBV28
CASSLVGAGANVLTF,TRBJ2-6,-,TRBV28
CASSRSPGDSPLHF,TRBJ1-6,-,TRBV6-5
CASSRDRGPGNTIYF,TRBJ1-3,TRBD1,TRBV9
CASTPGSGAYEQYF,TRBJ2-7,TRBD2,TRBV9
CASKNTGGGTEAFF,TRBJ1-1,TRBD1,TRBV19
CASSPTSWRPGETQYF,TRBJ2-5,-,TRBV27
CASSLDYRGSETQYF,TRBJ2-5,-,TRBV7-6
CASSLGQGTEAFF,TRBJ1-1,TRBD1,TRBV7-6
CASSQVGGQRGEKLFF,TRBJ1-4,-,TRBV4-1
CASSLQGTGFYEQYF,TRBJ2-7,TRBD1,TRBV5-6
CASSLDRGNSGNTIYF,TRBJ1-3,-,TRBV5-6
CASSQAWSQPQHF,TRBJ1-5,-,TRBV4-3